This record concerns one TCR beta chain sequence. Its antigen remains unknown. The template was RNA from unsorted bulk tissue. This CDR3 has 16 residues. V lost 3 bases, J lost 4 bases, and 22 bases lay in between. Germline V CDR1 and CDR2: DFQATT, SNEGSKA (reference sequence). This record comes from a study of tumor and adjacent non-tumor tissue in lung cancer. Whole-study context: Patients comprised roughly 12 adenocarcinoma, a couple of squamous cell carcinoma and 1 small cell lung cancer. Approximately 4 million productive TCRbeta reads were obtained per sample on average. Study-wide results and caveats: Tumor repertoires had a smaller top 100 clone share than normal lung.

Three rounds of nested PCR, following a modified ARM-PCR protocol, produced the TCRbeta library. TCRdb reprocessed the multiplex PCR reads via MiXCR and lists one record per CDR3 protein. The table includes about 110,000 distinct CDR3 sequences, roughly 77% detected once. The sequence derives from a woman aged 55-70 years with non-small cell lung cancer. The V gene is TRBV20-1, the J gene TRBJ2-7, with D possibly called TRBD1 or TRBD2 (6 bases each). Input material: lung tumor tissue. The CDR3 reads CSASLPMEGVGYEQYF. The CDR3 region has the DNA TGCAGTGCTAGCCTACCCATGGAGGGGGTGGGTTACGAGCAGTACTTC.